This TCR beta chain was sequenced for a study of shared T cell receptors in the human thymus. Sequenced by immunoSEQ multiplex PCR; TCRdb stores in-frame clones only, minus some. The top ten hold 0.0085% to 0.012% of the sample, which has about 660,000 clones, roughly 90% seen once. The CDR3 has 14 residues. Germline V gene sequence: CDR1 SNHLY, CDR2 FYNNEI. The V and J ends lost 7 bases and 7 bases, in that order; junction bases with no gene match: 7. The data also belong to a second study, concerning human thymus T cells. As reported in that work: Those donating were healthy Finnish infants in corrective surgery for congenital heart defects. Thymic resections from corrective heart surgery supplied the tissue. V and J gene usage appeared biased in thymic and blood repertoires.

V usage is TRBV2 and J usage is TRBJ2-1; 10 bases are a match to TRBD2. This TCR came from a boy younger than two with a congenital heart defect. The material sequenced was thymocytes. CDR3 region: CASKREGFLNEQFF. CDR3 DNA: TGTGCCAGCAAGCGGGAGGGCTTCTTGAATGAGCAGTTCTTC.